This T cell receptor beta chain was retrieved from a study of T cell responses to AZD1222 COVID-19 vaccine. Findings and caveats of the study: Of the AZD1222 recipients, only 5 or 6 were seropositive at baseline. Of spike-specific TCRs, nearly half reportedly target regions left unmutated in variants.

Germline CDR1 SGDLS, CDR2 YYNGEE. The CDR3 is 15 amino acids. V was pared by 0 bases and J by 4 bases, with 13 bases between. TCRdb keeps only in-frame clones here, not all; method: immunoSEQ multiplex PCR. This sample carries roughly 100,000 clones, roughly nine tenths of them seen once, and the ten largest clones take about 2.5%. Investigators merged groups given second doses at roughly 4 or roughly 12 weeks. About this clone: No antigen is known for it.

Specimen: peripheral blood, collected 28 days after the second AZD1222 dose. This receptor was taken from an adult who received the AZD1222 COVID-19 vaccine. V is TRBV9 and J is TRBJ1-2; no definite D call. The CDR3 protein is CASSVVSDGPYGYTF. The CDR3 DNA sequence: TGTGCCAGCAGCGTAGTTAGTGACGGGCCCTATGGCTACACCTTC.